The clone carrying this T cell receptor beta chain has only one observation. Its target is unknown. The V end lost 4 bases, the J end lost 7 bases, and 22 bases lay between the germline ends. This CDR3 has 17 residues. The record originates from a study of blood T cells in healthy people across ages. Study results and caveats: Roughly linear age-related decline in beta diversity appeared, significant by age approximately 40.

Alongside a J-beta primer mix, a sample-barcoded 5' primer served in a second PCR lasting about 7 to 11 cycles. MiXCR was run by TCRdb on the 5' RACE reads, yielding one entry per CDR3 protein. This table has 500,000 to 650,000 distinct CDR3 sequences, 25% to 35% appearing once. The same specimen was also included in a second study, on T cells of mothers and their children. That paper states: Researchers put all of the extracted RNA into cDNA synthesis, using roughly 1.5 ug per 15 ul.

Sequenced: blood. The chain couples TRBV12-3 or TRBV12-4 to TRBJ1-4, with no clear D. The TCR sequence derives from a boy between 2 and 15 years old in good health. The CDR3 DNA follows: TGTGCCAGCAGTTATCGAAAGATCGGAGGGTACCGTGAAAAACTGTTTTTT. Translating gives CASSYRKIGGYREKLFF.